Below, one T cell receptor (beta chain) is given with its context. At survey level, the immunoSEQ assay was run in its v3.0 version. Each sample had sequencing targeting about 40,000-55,000 T-cell genomes. Assay used: immunoSEQ multiplex PCR; TCRdb lists only in-frame clones, some missing. The table includes tens of thousands of clones, roughly 84% detected once. This sample was taken from a study of long-term antiretroviral therapy in people with HIV. The CDR3 totals 14 residues. Germline values: CDR1 SGHRS, CDR2 YFSETQ. The V and J ends lost 0 bases and 3 bases, in that order; junction bases with no gene match: 1.

The rearrangement joins TRBV5-1 to TRBJ2-7, with TRBD2 identical over 9 bases. Source: unsorted PBMCs, taken 0.4 years after starting antiretroviral therapy. This receptor was identified in a man younger than 30 with HIV. CDR3 sequence reads: CASSLGSGGYEQYF. DNA of the CDR3: TGCGCCAGCAGCTTGGGTAGCGGGGGCTACGAGCAGTACTTC.